This TCR beta chain was captured by sequencing in a study of cytomegalovirus exposure and HLA in healthy donors. Overall study context: Of 300 to 500 genotyped donors, roughly 81% grouped in the Caucasian-associated ancestry cluster.

As concerns this clone: Its antigen is not identified.

Researchers ran the PCR with 60 Vbeta and 13 Jbeta primers. This table comes from immunoSEQ multiplex PCR, and its TCRdb copy is limited to in-frame clones, with some not included. This table holds about 130,000 clones, approximately 80% found once. Regarding the study as a whole: Analyses of presence/absence relied on an assumption of roughly uniform sequencing depth across donors. A later analysis linked a missense variant in DCLRE1C to the trimming of TCR beta V and J genes. As was reported, the HLA-A and HLA-B alleles of most subjects were accurately predicted from TCR beta sequences.

Germline V gene data show CDR1 as MNHEY and CDR2 as SMNVEV (reference sequence). CDR3 length equals 16 residues. Trimming at V came to 6 bases and at J to 8 bases, leaving 14 bases not matched to a gene. The J gene is TRBJ2-1, the V gene TRBV27; TRBD1 matches at 9 bases. The sample consisted of PBMCs. This TCR was recovered from a female donor in good health and CMV-seronegative. The CDR3 DNA reads as TGTGCCAGCAGCTTTGATCCCGGGACAGGGAACGATGAGCAGTTCTTC. Protein sequence: CASSFDPGTGNDEQFF.